The clone carrying this T cell receptor (beta chain) was recorded at least ten times. Its target is not known. Constant-segment primers were used for 5'RACE, and the resulting TCR alpha and TCR beta cDNA libraries carried sample barcodes and UMIs. TCRdb reanalysed the 5' RACE reads using MiXCR and keeps one entry per CDR3 protein. Among just under 550,000 distinct CDR3 sequences listed, over 20% were seen once. These data belong to a study of T-cell memory formation after mild COVID-19. About the study: In these data, TCR clusters were largely donor specific.

Study-level findings and limits: Pre-infection memory already had some responding clones, implying cross-reactive memory joined. CD4/CD8 balance held among clones contracting day 15 to 85, and later expanders leaned CD4+.

Looked up from germline, CDR1 is SEHNR and CDR2 is FQNEAQ (reference sequence). Unmatched junction bases numbered 5, after V lost 5 bases and J lost 4 bases. This CDR3 contains 15 residues. Sequenced material: PBMCs or a T cell subset sorted from them (not recorded which). V is TRBV7-9 and J is TRBJ1-1; 12 bases map to TRBD1. This TCR was recovered from an adult woman who had mild COVID-19 (a few samples of this study predate the infection). Cell type and time point are not known. CDR3 loop: CASSGTGGKGTEAFF. CDR3 DNA: TGTGCCAGCAGCGGGACAGGGGGCAAGGGCACTGAAGCTTTCTTT.